This T cell receptor beta chain emerged from a study of blood T cell repertoires in COVID-19. Produced via immunoSEQ multiplex PCR; TCRdb's table is partial and in-frame only. The sample consists of about 250,000 clones, over 75% of them appearing once. The length of the CDR3 is 16 residues. Trimming took off 1 base at V and 6 bases at J, with 16 bases between the two ends. The V gene's germline CDR1 is MDHEN and CDR2 SYDVKM. The sequence came from a human donor with COVID-19, enrolled during active disease. The donor label of this sample is uncertain. This rearrangement joins TRBV28 to TRBJ2-1; D possibly corresponds to TRBD1 (6 bases). The sample comprised peripheral blood. CDR3 sequence: CASSLLDGTYFNEQFF. The CDR3 bases are TGTGCCAGCAGTTTATTAGACGGGACATATTTCAATGAGCAGTTCTTC.